Reported below is one T cell receptor beta chain. Antigen specificity is unknown. These data belong to a study of T cell responses to AZD1222 COVID-19 vaccine. Study-wide results and limits: Recipients of AZD1222 seropositive at baseline numbered only five or six. Sampled repertoires all dated from after the peak T cell response. Targeting of unmutated variant regions was reportedly seen in nearly half of spike-specific TCRs. The donor cohort was predominantly white British with a female majority, and clonal diversity may have been underestimated.

The CDR3 contains 15 residues. V was clipped by 0 bases and J by 7 bases; unmatched bases: 3. CDR1 is SGHTA, CDR2 FQGTGA, per germline. Repertoires were generated with immunoSEQ multiplex PCR, while TCRdb's copy carries only in-frame clones and drops some. The data show 120,000 to 150,000 clones, around nine tenths seen once. The sequencing here drew on peripheral blood, taken on day 0 of AZD1222 vaccination. The TCR sequence derives from an adult in good health. V and J are TRBV7-3 and TRBJ2-1; 10 positions agree with TRBD2. CDR3 sequence: CASSLTSGRMNEQFF. CDR3 bases: TGTGCCAGCAGCTTAACTAGCGGGAGGATGAATGAGCAGTTCTTC.